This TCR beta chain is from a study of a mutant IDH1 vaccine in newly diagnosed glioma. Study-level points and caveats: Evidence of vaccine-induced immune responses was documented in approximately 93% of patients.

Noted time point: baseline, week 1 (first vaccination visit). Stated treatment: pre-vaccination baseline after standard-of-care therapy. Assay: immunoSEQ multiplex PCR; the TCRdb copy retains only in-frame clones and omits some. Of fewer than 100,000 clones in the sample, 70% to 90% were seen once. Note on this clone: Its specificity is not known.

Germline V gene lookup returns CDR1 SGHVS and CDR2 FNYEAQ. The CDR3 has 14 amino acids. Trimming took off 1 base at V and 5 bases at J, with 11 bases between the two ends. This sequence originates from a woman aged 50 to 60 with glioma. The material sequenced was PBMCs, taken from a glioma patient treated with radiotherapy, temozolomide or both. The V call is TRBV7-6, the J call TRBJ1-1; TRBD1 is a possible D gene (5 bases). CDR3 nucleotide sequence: TGTGCCAGCAGCTTAGGTCCAGGGAGGACTGAAGCTTTCTTT. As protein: CASSLGPGRTEAFF.